Sequencing of this T cell receptor (beta chain) was carried out in a study of blood T cell repertoires in COVID-19. Looking at the study overall: Whether acute or convalescent, the COVID-19 samples came from the United States, Italy and Spain.

With 2 bases clipped from V and 1 base from J, the junction kept 6 bases outside the gene matches. Per the germline V gene, CDR1 is SGHKS and CDR2 is YYEKEE (reference sequence). The CDR3 extends over 17 amino acids. Cohorts were determined from participant-reported clinical history. Per the original data handling: Reference gene primer amplification gave estimated nucleated cell counts. Libraries were prepared by immunoSEQ multiplex PCR; TCRdb keeps only in-frame clonotypes and omits some of them. D and trimming come from the DNA, and the V and J calls and clone size come from that table. This table has under 500,000 clones, roughly nine tenths appearing once.

The TCR comes from a man aged 25 to 45 who had recovered from COVID-19. The source material was PBMCs or T cells enriched from blood (not recorded which). The chain has TRBV5-5 and TRBJ2-6; TRBD1 agrees at 7 bases. The CDR3 reads CASSFRDSVSGANVLTF. The DNA for the CDR3 is TGTGCCAGCAGCTTCCGGGACAGTGTTTCTGGGGCCAACGTCCTGACTTTC. Full variable domain (outside the CDR3, taken from reference TRBV5-5 and TRBJ2-6): DAGVTQSPTHLIKTRGQQVTLRCSPISGHKSVSWYQQVLGQGPQFIFQYYEKEERGRGNFPDRFSARQFPNYSSELNVNALLLGDSALYLCASSFRDSVSGANVLTFGAGSRLTVL.